This T cell receptor (beta chain) was captured in a study of T cells after yellow fever vaccination. At the level of the study: Any fraction with a low cell number was prepared using SMART-Seq v4 Ultra Low Input.

Each CDR3 protein is one row after TCRdb ran MiXCR on the 5' RACE reads. The profile covers 50,000 to 60,000 distinct CDR3 sequences, with 6.6% appearing a single time and less than 25% taken by the ten largest. Study-wide findings and caveats: Clones from primary vaccination mostly reappeared after the booster (96% CD4, roughly 87% CD8). There was a possibility that FACS-sorted repertoires contained abundant clonotypes contaminating from the bulk population.

The specimen comprised CD8+ T cells not binding an NS4B(214-222) dextramer, sorted from PBMCs, sampled around 45 days after the first yellow fever vaccination. The receptor was isolated from a man aged 18 to 30 who received the YFV17D yellow fever vaccine.

CDR3 coding DNA: TGTGCCAGCAGTGACTCAGCTGTCGCACCCCTCCACTTT. Amino acids: CASSDSAVAPLHF. This chain links TRBV6-4 with TRBJ1-6; D unclear. The CDR3 is 13 residues long. V shed 0 bases and J shed 11 bases, with 8 bases lying between them. The V gene's germline CDR1 is MRHNA and CDR2 SNTAGT.